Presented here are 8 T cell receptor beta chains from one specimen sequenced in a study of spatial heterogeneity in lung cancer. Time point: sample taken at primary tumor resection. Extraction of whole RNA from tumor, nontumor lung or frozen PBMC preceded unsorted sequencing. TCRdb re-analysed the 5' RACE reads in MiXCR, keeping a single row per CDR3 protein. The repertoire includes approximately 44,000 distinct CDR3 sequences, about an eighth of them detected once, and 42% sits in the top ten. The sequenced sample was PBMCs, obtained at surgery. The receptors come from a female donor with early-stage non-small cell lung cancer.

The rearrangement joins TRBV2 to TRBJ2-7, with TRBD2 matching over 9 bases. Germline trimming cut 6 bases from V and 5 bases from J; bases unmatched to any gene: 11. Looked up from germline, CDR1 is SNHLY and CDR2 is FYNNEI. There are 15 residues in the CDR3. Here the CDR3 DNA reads TGTGCCAGCAGCCACCCGGGACTAGCATTACACGAGCAGTACTTC. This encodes CASSHPGLALHEQYF.

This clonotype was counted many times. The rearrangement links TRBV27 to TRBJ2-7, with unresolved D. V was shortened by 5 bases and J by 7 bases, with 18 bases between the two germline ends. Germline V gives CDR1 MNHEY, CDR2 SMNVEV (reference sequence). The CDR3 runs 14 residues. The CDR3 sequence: CASSNPGRAWEQYF. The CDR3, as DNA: TGTGCCAGCAGTAACCCAGGACGGGCTTGGGAGCAGTACTTC.

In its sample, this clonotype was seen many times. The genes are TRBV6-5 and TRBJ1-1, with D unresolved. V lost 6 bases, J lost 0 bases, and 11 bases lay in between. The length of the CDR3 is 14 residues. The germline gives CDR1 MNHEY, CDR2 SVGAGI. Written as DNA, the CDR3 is TGTGCCAGCAGCCGGACCGGTTTGAACACTGAAGCTTTCTTT. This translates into CASSRTGLNTEAFF.

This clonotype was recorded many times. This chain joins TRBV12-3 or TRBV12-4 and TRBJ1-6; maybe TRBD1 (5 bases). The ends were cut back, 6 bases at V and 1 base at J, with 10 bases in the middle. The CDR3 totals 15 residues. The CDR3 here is CASSLTASYNSPLHF. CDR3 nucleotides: TGTGCCAGCAGCCTGACAGCATCCTATAATTCACCCCTCCACTTT.

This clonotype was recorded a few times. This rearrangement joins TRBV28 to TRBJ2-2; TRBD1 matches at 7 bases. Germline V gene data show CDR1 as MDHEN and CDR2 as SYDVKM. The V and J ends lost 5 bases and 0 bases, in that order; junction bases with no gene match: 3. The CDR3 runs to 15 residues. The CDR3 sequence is CASSGDRANTGELFF. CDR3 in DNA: TGTGCCAGCAGTGGGGACAGAGCGAACACCGGGGAGCTGTTTTTT.

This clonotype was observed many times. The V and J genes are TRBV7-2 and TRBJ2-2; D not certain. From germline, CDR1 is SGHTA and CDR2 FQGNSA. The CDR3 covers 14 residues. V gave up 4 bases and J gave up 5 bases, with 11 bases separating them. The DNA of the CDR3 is TGTGCCAGCAGCTACGACTCCTTAACCGGGGAGCTGTTTTTT. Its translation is CASSYDSLTGELFF.

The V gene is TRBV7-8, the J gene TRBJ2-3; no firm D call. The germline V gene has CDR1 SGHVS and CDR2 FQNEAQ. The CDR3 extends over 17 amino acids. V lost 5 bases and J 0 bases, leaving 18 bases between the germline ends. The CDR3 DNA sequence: TGTGCCAGCAGCATTAGCCCTCCGGTGTTGAGCACAGATACGCAGTATTTT. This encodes CASSISPPVLSTDTQYF.

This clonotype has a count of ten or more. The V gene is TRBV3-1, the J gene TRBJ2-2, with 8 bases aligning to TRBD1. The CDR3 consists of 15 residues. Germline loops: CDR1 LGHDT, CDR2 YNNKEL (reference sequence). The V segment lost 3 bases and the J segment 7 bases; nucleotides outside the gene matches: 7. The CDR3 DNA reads TGTGCCAGCAGCCACCGGGACAGGACACGCGGGGAGCTGTTTTTT. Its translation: CASSHRDRTRGELFF.